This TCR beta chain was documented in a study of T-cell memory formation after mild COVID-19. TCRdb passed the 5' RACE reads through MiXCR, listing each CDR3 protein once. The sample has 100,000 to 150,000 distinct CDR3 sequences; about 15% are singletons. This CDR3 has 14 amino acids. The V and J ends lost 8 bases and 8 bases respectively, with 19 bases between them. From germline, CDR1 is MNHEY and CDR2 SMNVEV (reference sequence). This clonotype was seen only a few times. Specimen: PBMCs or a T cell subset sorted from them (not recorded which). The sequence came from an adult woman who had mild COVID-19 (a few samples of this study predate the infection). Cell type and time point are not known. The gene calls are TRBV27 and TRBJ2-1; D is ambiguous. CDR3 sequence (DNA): TGTGCCAGCGCAAAGGGTGCGAAGTGGCATGAGCAGTTCTTC. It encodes CASAKGAKWHEQFF.